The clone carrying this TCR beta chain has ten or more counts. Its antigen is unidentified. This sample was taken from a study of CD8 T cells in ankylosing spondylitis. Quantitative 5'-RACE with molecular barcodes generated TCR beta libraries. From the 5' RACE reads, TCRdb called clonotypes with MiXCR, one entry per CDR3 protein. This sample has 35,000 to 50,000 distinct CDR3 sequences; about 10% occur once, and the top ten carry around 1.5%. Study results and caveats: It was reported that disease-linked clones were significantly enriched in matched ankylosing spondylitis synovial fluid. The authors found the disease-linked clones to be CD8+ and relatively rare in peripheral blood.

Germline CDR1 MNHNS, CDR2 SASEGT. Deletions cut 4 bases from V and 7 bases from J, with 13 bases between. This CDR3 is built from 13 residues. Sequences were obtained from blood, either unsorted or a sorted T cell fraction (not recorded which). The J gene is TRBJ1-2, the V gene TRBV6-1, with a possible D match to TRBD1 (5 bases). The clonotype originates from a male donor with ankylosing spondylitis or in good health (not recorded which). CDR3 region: CASSGNRMGGYTF. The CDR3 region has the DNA TGTGCCAGCAGTGGTAACAGGATGGGTGGCTACACCTTC.